This T cell receptor beta chain was identified in a study of cytomegalovirus exposure and HLA in healthy donors. The wider study: From 150 million to 200 million T cells, an earlier analysis saw approximately 110 million unique TCR beta sequences. The study, taken as a whole, reports: When a later analysis was performed, an Asian-associated ancestry cluster reportedly had fewer N-insertions than the approximately 690-donor mean.

Details on this clone: Its target is not known.

It was with 60 Vbeta and 13 Jbeta primers that the PCR ran. Produced via immunoSEQ multiplex PCR; TCRdb's table is partial and in-frame only. The sample gives roughly 100,000 clones, more than 75% of which show up once; 10% is in the top ten. The J segment lost 5 bases and the V segment lost 7 bases, leaving 12 bases of the junction unmatched. This CDR3 is built from 15 residues. Per the germline V gene, CDR1 is SNHLY and CDR2 is FYNNEI. What was sequenced was PBMCs. The rearrangement joins TRBV2 to TRBJ2-7, with 9 positions matching TRBD2. The sequence was collected from a woman in her late teens or twenties in good health and CMV-seropositive. The CDR3 protein is CASKIRGGGADEQYF. Here the CDR3 DNA reads TGTGCCAGCAAGATTCGTGGCGGGGGGGCCGACGAGCAGTACTTC. The full variable domain, completed using reference TRBV2 and TRBJ2-7, is EPEVTQTPSHQVTQMGQEVILRCVPISNHLYFYWYRQILGQKVEFLVSFYNNEISEKSEIFDDQFSVERPDGSNFTLKIRSTKLEDSAMYFCASKIRGGGADEQYFGPGTRLTVT.